This T cell receptor (beta chain) emerged from a study of cytomegalovirus exposure and HLA in healthy donors. Findings of the study overall: About 90% or about 30% of the time was how often most TCR beta V segments were productive, according to an earlier analysis. Both high specificity and high sensitivity reportedly marked the classifier's diagnosis of cytomegalovirus status. Around 160 TCR beta chains were listed as cytomegalovirus-associated.

The study ran its PCR with 60 Vbeta and 13 Jbeta primers. TCRdb's table, derived via immunoSEQ multiplex PCR, lists solely in-frame clones and lacks some. The sample has some 190,000 clones, roughly 87% seen once. This CDR3 region has 16 residues. Looked up from germline, CDR1 is SGHNT and CDR2 is YYREEE (reference sequence). V lost 3 bases and J 1 base, leaving 17 bases between the germline ends. On this clone: Its antigen is still unknown.

Sequencing was carried out using PBMCs. The chain is built from TRBV5-4 and TRBJ2-7; a weak D match, TRBD2 (6 bases). This TCR was recovered from a boy between 2 and 10 years old in good health and CMV-seronegative. The CDR3 DNA reads TGTGCCAGCAGCTCCGCCCTAGCGAGCGGATCCTACGAGCAGTACTTC. Residues: CASSSALASGSYEQYF.